These T cell receptor beta chains were read from a single sample in a study of identical twins. One entry per CDR3 protein, called by TCRdb with MiXCR from the 5' RACE reads. The sample carries 1.5 million to 2 million distinct CDR3 sequences, more than 30% recorded once. Sequenced input: cord blood. These receptors came from a newborn girl in good health. Each CDR3 is given with its conserved first and last residue. Each record gives: clone size, V gene, D gene, J gene, CDR3 protein, CDR3 DNA. D genes are given only for firm matches. Clone size is stated in some rows and not others, as once, few, many or a class when expanded.

clone size: few
V gene: TRBV3-1
D gene: TRBD2
J gene: TRBJ2-3
CDR3 protein: CASSQDPSGGTDTQYF
CDR3 DNA: TGTGCCAGCAGCCAAGATCCTAGCGGGGGGACAGATACGCAGTATTTT

clone size: NA
V gene: TRBV12-3/TRBV12-4
D gene: TRBD2
J gene: TRBJ2-5
CDR3 protein: CASRPTSGSGLYF
CDR3 DNA: TGTGCCAGCAGACCGACTAGCGGGAGCGGTCTGTACTTC

clone size: few
V gene: TRBV19
D gene: TRBD2
J gene: TRBJ2-7
CDR3 protein: CASPPGLDEQYF
CDR3 DNA: TGTGCCAGTCCTCCGGGACTAGACGAGCAGTACTTC

clone size: NA
V gene: TRBV14
D gene: NA
J gene: TRBJ2-5
CDR3 protein: CASSQDRRRGRRQETQYF
CDR3 DNA: TGTGCCAGCAGCCAAGATCGAAGAAGAGGGAGGCGCCAAGAGACCCAGTACTTC

clone size: NA
V gene: TRBV3-1
D gene: TRBD1
J gene: TRBJ1-2
CDR3 protein: CASSQLDRGGYTF
CDR3 DNA: TGTGCCAGCAGCCAACTAGACAGGGGAGGCTACACCTTC

clone size: NA
V gene: TRBV24-1
D gene: TRBD2
J gene: TRBJ2-5
CDR3 protein: CATSEWTSGEQYF
CDR3 DNA: TGTGCCACCAGTGAGTGGACTAGCGGTGAGCAGTACTTC

clone size: NA
V gene: TRBV11-2
D gene: TRBD2
J gene: TRBJ2-5
CDR3 protein: CASKRGPQETQYF
CDR3 DNA: TGTGCCAGCAAGCGGGGGCCCCAAGAGACCCAGTACTTC

clone size: few
V gene: TRBV20-1
D gene: NA
J gene: TRBJ2-3
CDR3 protein: CSAKDGYRTDTQYF
CDR3 DNA: TGCAGTGCAAAGGACGGTTATCGCACAGATACGCAGTATTTT

clone size: NA
V gene: TRBV5-6
D gene: TRBD2
J gene: TRBJ2-7
CDR3 protein: CASSGGTSGPYNEQYF
CDR3 DNA: TGTGCCAGCAGCGGTGGGACTAGCGGTCCGTACAATGAGCAGTACTTC

clone size: NA
V gene: TRBV20-1
D gene: NA
J gene: TRBJ2-6
CDR3 protein: CSAKRASGANVLTF
CDR3 DNA: TGCAGTGCTAAGAGGGCTTCCGGGGCCAACGTCCTGACTTTC

clone size: NA
V gene: TRBV19
D gene: NA
J gene: TRBJ1-2
CDR3 protein: CASSRTAADFYGYTF
CDR3 DNA: TGTGCCAGTAGTCGGACGGCGGCGGATTTCTATGGCTACACCTTC

clone size: many
V gene: TRBV7-2
D gene: NA
J gene: TRBJ2-7
CDR3 protein: CASRGTSYEQYF
CDR3 DNA: TGTGCCAGCAGGGGAACCTCCTACGAGCAGTACTTC

clone size: few
V gene: TRBV20-1
D gene: NA
J gene: TRBJ2-3
CDR3 protein: CSARVVGVSPDTQYF
CDR3 DNA: TGCAGTGCTAGAGTTGTCGGGGTATCCCCAGATACGCAGTATTTT

clone size: NA
V gene: TRBV10-3
D gene: NA
J gene: TRBJ1-2
CDR3 protein: CAISDRVDGYTF
CDR3 DNA: TGTGCCATCAGTGACAGGGTAGACGGCTACACCTTC

clone size: few
V gene: TRBV27
D gene: TRBD1
J gene: TRBJ2-6
CDR3 protein: CASSRQGDLSGANVLTF
CDR3 DNA: TGTGCCAGCAGTCGACAGGGAGACCTCTCTGGGGCCAACGTCCTGACTTTC

clone size: many
V gene: TRBV10-3
D gene: TRBD1
J gene: TRBJ1-2
CDR3 protein: CAISERDRGPLPNYGYTF
CDR3 DNA: TGTGCCATCAGTGAGAGGGACAGGGGTCCCCTTCCTAACTATGGCTACACCTTC

clone size: NA
V gene: TRBV18
D gene: NA
J gene: TRBJ2-2
CDR3 protein: CASSPSMGVTGELFF
CDR3 DNA: TGTGCCAGCTCACCAAGTATGGGAGTCACCGGGGAGCTGTTTTTT

clone size: NA
V gene: TRBV3-1
D gene: NA
J gene: TRBJ2-1
CDR3 protein: CASSQSSVVNEQFF
CDR3 DNA: TGTGCCAGCAGCCAGAGTAGCGTGGTGAATGAGCAGTTCTTC

clone size: few
V gene: TRBV27
D gene: NA
J gene: TRBJ2-5
CDR3 protein: CASSPKWGKETQYF
CDR3 DNA: TGTGCCAGCAGTCCTAAGTGGGGTAAGGAGACCCAGTACTTC

clone size: NA
V gene: TRBV12-3/TRBV12-4
D gene: NA
J gene: TRBJ1-2
CDR3 protein: CASSLDDIYGYTF
CDR3 DNA: TGTGCCAGCAGTTTAGACGATATCTATGGCTACACCTTC

clone size: NA
V gene: TRBV6-4
D gene: NA
J gene: TRBJ1-2
CDR3 protein: CASSGQGVEGYTF
CDR3 DNA: TGTGCCAGCAGTGGCCAGGGTGTGGAGGGCTACACCTTC

clone size: NA
V gene: TRBV4-2
D gene: NA
J gene: TRBJ1-6
CDR3 protein: CASSQELGKPLRGSPLHF
CDR3 DNA: TGTGCCAGCAGCCAGGAGTTGGGGAAGCCTCTTCGGGGTTCACCCCTCCACTTT

clone size: NA
V gene: TRBV5-1
D gene: NA
J gene: TRBJ1-2
CDR3 protein: CASSLQPPNYYGYTF
CDR3 DNA: TGCGCCAGCAGCTTACAGCCGCCTAACTACTATGGCTACACCTTC

clone size: NA
V gene: TRBV2
D gene: NA
J gene: TRBJ2-5
CDR3 protein: CASSEQGIGETQYF
CDR3 DNA: TGTGCCAGCAGTGAACAGGGTATCGGTGAGACCCAGTACTTC

clone size: few
V gene: TRBV24-1
D gene: NA
J gene: TRBJ2-7
CDR3 protein: CATSDPRQDYEQYF
CDR3 DNA: TGTGCCACCAGTGACCCCCGACAGGACTACGAGCAGTACTTC

clone size: NA
V gene: TRBV12-3/TRBV12-4
D gene: TRBD2
J gene: TRBJ2-3
CDR3 protein: CASTPSGIGTDTQYF
CDR3 DNA: TGTGCCAGCACTCCGAGCGGGATTGGCACAGATACGCAGTATTTT

clone size: few
V gene: TRBV20-1
D gene: TRBD2
J gene: TRBJ2-7
CDR3 protein: CSAPRAGSFDEQYF
CDR3 DNA: TGCAGTGCTCCCCGAGCGGGATCTTTCGACGAGCAGTACTTC

clone size: NA
V gene: TRBV20-1
D gene: NA
J gene: TRBJ2-3
CDR3 protein: CSAAARASTDTQYF
CDR3 DNA: TGCAGTGCCGCCGCTAGGGCTAGCACAGATACGCAGTATTTT

clone size: NA
V gene: TRBV7-9
D gene: TRBD2
J gene: TRBJ2-1
CDR3 protein: CASSLPGLAGPNEQFF
CDR3 DNA: TGTGCCAGCAGCTTACCGGGACTAGCGGGCCCTAATGAGCAGTTCTTC

clone size: few
V gene: TRBV6-6
D gene: NA
J gene: TRBJ1-1
CDR3 protein: CASRSGSGYTEAFF
CDR3 DNA: TGTGCCAGCAGATCAGGGTCAGGGTACACTGAAGCTTTCTTT

clone size: NA
V gene: TRBV28
D gene: TRBD1
J gene: TRBJ2-7
CDR3 protein: CASSVRGPLSYEQYF
CDR3 DNA: TGTGCCAGCAGTGTCAGGGGGCCCCTCTCCTACGAGCAGTACTTC